This TCR beta chain comes out of a study of T cells in Graves' hyperthyroidism and ophthalmopathy. General study points: Blood also carried most thyroid clonotypes expanded above 0.001.

Uncontrolled infection, other autoimmune disease, pregnancy or lactation disqualified patients from enrolment. Fresh peripheral blood, approximately 9.6 ml, yielded the PBMCs. Germline lookup yields CDR1 SGHRS and CDR2 YFSETQ. The CDR3 is made up of 14 amino acids. V was clipped by 0 bases and J by 1 base, with 7 bases between them. This clonotype has ten or more counts. Its specificity is not known. From RNA transcripts, TCR beta CDR3 regions were amplified. HTBI primers drove first-round RT-PCR of the TCR CDR3. TCRdb recomputed calls from the multiplex PCR reads with MiXCR, one row per CDR3 protein. The sample holds 340,000 or so distinct CDR3 sequences, roughly 17% seen once.

The specimen sequenced was blood. This chain joins TRBV5-1 and TRBJ1-1; tentatively, D is TRBD1 (5 bases). This receptor was taken from a man aged 25-40 years with Graves' hyperthyroidism. The CDR3 coding sequence is TGCGCCAGCAGCTTGGGGACACAGAACACTGAAGCTTTCTTT. Protein sequence: CASSLGTQNTEAFF.